Shown below are 28 T cell receptor beta chains from a single sample sequenced in a study of blood T cells in healthy people across ages. Through a sample-barcoded 5' primer and a J-beta primer mix, a second PCR was run for about 7 to 12 cycles. TCRdb analysed the 5' RACE reads with MiXCR anew, one entry per CDR3 protein. The table includes around 1,500,000 distinct CDR3 sequences, about 43% detected once. Source material: blood. The receptors shown here come from a young woman in good health.

The gene calls are TRBV20-1 and TRBJ1-2, with D possibly TRBD1 on 5 matching bases. From germline, CDR1 is DFQATT and CDR2 SNEGSKA (reference sequence). V gave up 3 bases and J gave up 2 bases, with 10 bases separating them. The CDR3 sequence is 13 residues long. Here the CDR3 reads CSARPTENYGYTF. For the CDR3, the DNA is TGCAGTGCTAGGCCGACAGAGAACTATGGCTACACCTTC.

The chain combines TRBV5-4 with TRBJ1-6; 8 bases align to TRBD1. CDR3 length: 14 amino acids. The V and J ends lost 4 bases and 10 bases, in that order; junction bases with no gene match: 7. Per germline, CDR1 SGHNT and CDR2 YYREEE (reference sequence). In nucleotides, the CDR3 is TGTGCCAGCAGCGTGGGACAGGAGGACTCACCCCTCCACTTT. This encodes CASSVGQEDSPLHF.

As DNA, the CDR3 is TGCAGTGCTGGACTTTCAGGGGGCATATCTGGAAACACCATATATTTT. Protein product: CSAGLSGGISGNTIYF. The chain is built from TRBV20-1 and TRBJ1-3, with TRBD1 matching 8 bases. The CDR3 covers 16 residues. V shed 5 bases and J 1 base; nucleotides not matched to a gene: 10. Per the germline V gene, CDR1 is DFQATT and CDR2 is SNEGSKA (reference sequence).

This clonotype occurred a few times. The chain joins TRBV7-2 to TRBJ1-2, with D unclear. V lost 5 bases and J 2 bases, leaving 15 bases between the germline ends. The CDR3 spans 15 residues. CDR1 is SGHTA, CDR2 FQGNSA, per germline. The CDR3, as DNA: TGTGCCAGCAGCCCCCTTGCGGGGTCCAACTATGGCTACACCTTC. Amino acid sequence: CASSPLAGSNYGYTF.

The rearrangement links TRBV5-1 to TRBJ2-5, with D maybe TRBD1 (6 bases). The CDR3 is 14 amino acids. The V end was cut by 4 bases, the J end by 2 bases, with 12 bases between. Per the germline V gene, CDR1 is SGHRS and CDR2 is YFSETQ. CDR3 protein: CASSRTDLQETQYF. The CDR3 region has the DNA TGCGCCAGCAGCCGGACAGACCTTCAAGAGACCCAGTACTTC.

This clonotype came up a few times. The genes are TRBV6-6 and TRBJ2-3; a possible D gene is TRBD1 (6 bases). Germline V gene lookup returns CDR1 MNHNY and CDR2 SVGAGI (reference sequence). The CDR3 has 15 amino acids. V lost 6 bases, J lost 6 bases, and 19 bases lay in between. This CDR3 reads CASRPTGLGEDTQYF. The CDR3 region has the DNA TGTGCCAGCAGGCCAACAGGGTTGGGGGAGGATACGCAGTATTTT.

This clonotype was seen a few times. The rearrangement uses TRBV3-1 and TRBJ1-1; TRBD1 is a possible D gene (5 bases). CDR1 LGHDT and CDR2 YNNKEL come from the germline V gene (reference sequence). The CDR3 is 15 residues long. V lost 1 base, J lost 8 bases, and 17 bases lay in between. CDR3 residues: CASSQVSSVRGEAFF. The CDR3 DNA follows: TGTGCCAGCAGCCAAGTGAGTAGCGTCCGGGGCGAAGCTTTCTTT.

This clonotype has just a few counts. V usage is TRBV4-2 and J usage is TRBJ2-3; possible D gene TRBD2, 6 bases. Trimming removed 2 bases from V and 2 bases from J, with 14 bases in between. CDR3 length: 16 amino acids. Per the germline V gene, CDR1 is LGHNA and CDR2 is YNFKEQ. The chain's CDR3 is CASSQRAGLITDTQYF. The CDR3, as DNA: TGTGCCAGCAGCCAAAGGGCGGGACTCATCACAGATACGCAGTATTTT.

This clonotype was seen at least ten times. This sequence joins TRBV29-1 and TRBJ1-2; the match to TRBD1 covers 7 bases. This CDR3 comprises 14 residues. Germline CDR1 reads SQVTM; CDR2 reads ANQGSEA. The V segment lost 3 bases and the J segment 2 bases; nucleotides outside the gene matches: 6. The CDR3 sequence is CSVDPTGPNYGYTF. DNA for the CDR3: TGCAGCGTTGACCCGACAGGGCCAAACTATGGCTACACCTTC.

This chain joins TRBV20-1 and TRBJ2-1; TRBD2 aligns across 8 bases. The germline CDR1 and CDR2 sequences are DFQATT and SNEGSKA (reference sequence). The trim removed 1 base at V and 7 bases at J, leaving 6 bases unmatched. The CDR3 is made up of 14 amino acids. The CDR3 region is CSARVRGGQNEQFF. CDR3 coding DNA: TGCAGTGCTAGAGTCCGGGGGGGCCAGAATGAGCAGTTCTTC.

The chain couples TRBV18 to TRBJ2-5, with 10 bases identical to TRBD1. Germline lookup yields CDR1 KGHSH and CDR2 LQKENI. Trimming took 6 bases from V and 5 from J; bases not matched to a gene: 6. This CDR3 region has 14 residues. This CDR3 is CASSPTGGMETQYF. The CDR3 region has the DNA TGTGCCAGCTCTCCGACAGGGGGCATGGAGACCCAGTACTTC.

A few counts support this clonotype. The V call is TRBV27, the J call TRBJ2-7, with 9 bases that match TRBD1. In germline, CDR1 is MNHEY, CDR2 SMNVEV (reference sequence). V lost 6 bases, J lost 4 bases, and 10 bases stayed unmatched. The CDR3 extends over 15 amino acids. The CDR3 reads CASSPGTGILYEQYF. Here the CDR3 DNA reads TGTGCCAGCAGCCCCGGGACAGGGATTTTGTACGAGCAGTACTTC.

This clonotype has only one observation. The chain has TRBV2 and TRBJ1-5; perhaps TRBD1 as D (6 bases). CDR3 size: 16 residues. Per germline, CDR1 SNHLY and CDR2 FYNNEI. V was pared by 3 bases and J by 4 bases, with 16 bases between. The DNA for the CDR3 is TGTGCCAGCAGTGACGCCCAGGGGAAGGGAAATCAGCCCCAGCATTTT. As protein: CASSDAQGKGNQPQHF.

Comment on this clonotype: A much bigger clone sits one base away, suggesting this may be a read error. The chain recombines TRBV15 with TRBJ2-5; D is unclear. The end of the DNA fits TRBJ2-1 better, so the J call may be wrong. CDR3 size: 13 residues. Germline values: CDR1 LNHNV, CDR2 YYDKDF (reference sequence). The CDR3 nucleotides are TGTGCCACCAGCAGAGAGTACCAAGAGACCCAGTTCTTC. Translated, it gives CATSREYQETQFF.

This clonotype was observed a handful of times. The J gene is TRBJ2-7, the V gene TRBV7-2; TRBD2 matches at 8 bases. CDR3 length equals 16 residues. Per the germline V gene, CDR1 is SGHTA and CDR2 is FQGNSA. J gave up 4 bases and V 0 bases, and 8 bases lay outside the gene matches. The chain's CDR3 is CASSLAAASGLYEQYF. The DNA for the CDR3 is TGTGCCAGCAGCTTAGCGGCGGCTAGCGGGCTGTACGAGCAGTACTTC.

The CDR3 DNA follows: TGTGCCACCAGCAGAGTCTCAGGAAAAGGGGCGTCTAACTATGGCTACACCTTC. Amino acids: CATSRVSGKGASNYGYTF. The rearrangement joins TRBV15 to TRBJ1-2; possible D gene TRBD1, 5 bases. The CDR3 is 18 residues long. Trimming stripped 1 base from V and 0 bases from J, with 18 bases between. CDR1 is LNHNV and CDR2 is YYDKDF in the germline V gene (reference sequence). Combining the CDR3 with reference TRBV15 and TRBJ1-2 gives the whole variable domain DAMVIQNPRYQVTQFGKPVTLSCSQTLNHNVMYWYQQKSSQAPKLLFHYYDKDFNNEADTPDNFQSRRPNTSFCFLDIRSPGLGDTAMYLCATSRVSGKGASNYGYTFGSGTRLTVV.

V and J are TRBV6-2 or TRBV6-3 and TRBJ2-3; 14 nucleotides line up with TRBD2. Germline CDR1 is MNHEY and CDR2 is SVGEGT. With 6 bases clipped from V and 10 bases from J, the junction kept 3 bases outside the gene matches. The length of the CDR3 is 13 residues. In DNA form, the CDR3 reads TGTGCCAGCAGGGGGACTAGCGGGGGTGCGCAGTATTTT. This encodes CASRGTSGGAQYF.

This clonotype was found a few times. The gene calls are TRBV7-2 and TRBJ2-5; 9 bases fit TRBD2. J was trimmed by 1 base and V by 5 bases; bases with no gene match: 17. CDR1 is SGHTA and CDR2 is FQGNSA in the germline V gene. This CDR3 has 19 residues. The CDR3 nucleotides are TGTGCCAGCAGCCCCCGGGTACTAGCGGGCGAAACCTTCCAAGAGACCCAGTACTTC. This sequence encodes CASSPRVLAGETFQETQYF.

This clonotype was seen a few times. The chain is built from TRBV5-4 and TRBJ2-5; D may be TRBD1 (6 bases). This CDR3 region has 15 residues. Trimming shortened V by 0 bases and J by 4 bases, and 13 bases separated the two germline ends. CDR1 is SGHNT and CDR2 is YYREEE in the germline V gene (reference sequence). Written as DNA, the CDR3 is TGTGCCAGCAGCTTGGAACCGTGGGGGCGAGAGACCCAGTACTTC. It translates to CASSLEPWGRETQYF.

This clonotype showed up just a few times. This chain links TRBV7-9 with TRBJ2-7; TRBD2 matches at 12 bases. With V trimmed by 7 bases and J by 2 bases, 6 bases remained unmatched. The germline V gene has CDR1 SEHNR and CDR2 FQNEAQ (reference sequence). The CDR3 is 15 residues long. Written as DNA, the CDR3 is TGTGCCAGCACCCGGACTAGCGGGACCGCCTACGAGCAGTACTTC. The encoded protein is CASTRTSGTAYEQYF.

The rearrangement joins TRBV2 to TRBJ1-1; D is perhaps TRBD1 (5 bases). The germline V and J ends were trimmed by 3 bases and 5 bases, with 13 bases remaining between them. The CDR3 loop spans 14 amino acids. The V gene's germline CDR1 is SNHLY and CDR2 FYNNEI. The CDR3 nucleotides read TGTGCCAGCAGTGAGGGGGGTACGTTAACTGAAGCTTTCTTT. Its protein product is CASSEGGTLTEAFF.

Many counts were recorded for this clonotype. Since a much larger clone is just one base distant, this may be a read error. V gene TRBV12-3 or TRBV12-4 combines with J gene TRBJ2-5; 10 positions agree with TRBD1. The V gene end was trimmed by 6 bases and the J gene end by 11 bases; junction bases not matched to a gene: 15. CDR3 length equals 15 residues. CDR3 sequence: CASSSRDRGVGEQYF. The CDR3 DNA sequence: TGTGCCAGCAGCTCCCGGGACAGGGGAGTGGGTGAGCAGTACTTC.

The rearrangement links TRBV25-1 to TRBJ2-2; D is uncertain. Germline V CDR1 and CDR2: MGHDK, SYGVNS. The CDR3 length is 11 residues. The germline V and J ends were trimmed by 11 bases and 7 bases, with 11 bases remaining between them. The CDR3 sequence is CAAGSGGELFF. The CDR3 coding sequence is TGTGCCGCCGGGTCTGGCGGGGAGCTGTTTTTT.

The chain carries TRBV7-9 and TRBJ1-4; D is possibly TRBD1 (5 bases). The CDR3 extends over 15 amino acids. V lost 1 base to trimming and J lost 5 bases, with 11 bases between them. The germline V gene encodes CDR1 SEHNR and CDR2 FQNEAQ (reference sequence). CDR3: CASSLEAGQNEKLFF. DNA of the CDR3: TGTGCCAGCAGCTTAGAGGCAGGGCAAAATGAAAAACTGTTTTTT. Together with reference TRBV7-9 and TRBJ1-4, the CDR3 gives the full variable domain: DTGVSQNPRHKITKRGQNVTFRCDPISEHNRLYWYRQTLGQGPEFLTYFQNEAQLEKSRLLSDRFSAERPKGSFSTLEIQRTEQGDSAMYLCASSLEAGQNEKLFFGSGTQLSVL.

The J gene is TRBJ1-4, the V gene TRBV27; D gene unclear. This CDR3 region has 15 residues. Germline-derived CDR1 and CDR2 are MNHEY and SMNVEV (reference sequence). The germline V and J ends were trimmed by 7 bases and 0 bases, with 12 bases remaining between them. The CDR3 sequence is CASTLRASTNEKLFF. CDR3 in DNA: TGTGCCAGCACCTTAAGAGCTTCAACTAATGAAAAACTGTTTTTT.

V gene TRBV14 combines with J gene TRBJ2-3; the match to TRBD2 covers 13 bases. Germline V gene sequence: CDR1 SGHDN, CDR2 FVKESK. The CDR3 spans 20 residues. The V gene end was trimmed by 0 bases and the J gene end by 3 bases; junction bases not matched to a gene: 12. The CDR3 DNA follows: TGTGCCAGCAGCCAAGAAGTCGGGACTAGCGGGAAATCGCGAACAGATACGCAGTATTTT. Translating gives CASSQEVGTSGKSRTDTQYF. The full variable domain, in which reference TRBV14 and TRBJ2-3 provide the parts outside the CDR3, is EAGVTQFPSHSVIEKGQTVTLRCDPISGHDNLYWYRRVMGKEIKFLLHFVKESKQDESGMPNNRFLAERTGGTYSTLKVQPAELEDSGVYFCASSQEVGTSGKSRTDTQYFGPGTRLTVL.

The chain links TRBV9 to TRBJ1-2; maybe TRBD1 (6 bases). Germline lookup yields CDR1 SGDLS and CDR2 YYNGEE. This CDR3 contains 14 residues. The V and J ends lost 0 bases and 7 bases respectively, with 13 bases between them. The CDR3 region has the DNA TGTGCCAGCAGCGTAGACAAGGGGGTAATTGGCTACACCTTC. Translated: CASSVDKGVIGYTF.

The table lists this clonotype with a few counts. The chain employs TRBV24-1 and TRBJ2-3, with 7 bases fitting TRBD2. The CDR3 contains 14 residues. Germline V gene sequence: CDR1 KGHDR, CDR2 SFDVKD. V shed 11 bases, J shed 4 bases, and the junction held 11 bases outside the gene matches. CDR3 in amino acids: CASPSAGPPDTQYF. In nucleotides, the CDR3 is TGTGCCAGCCCCTCAGCGGGACCGCCAGATACGCAGTATTTT.